Below are 21 T cell receptor beta chains sequenced from a single sample in a study of T-cell memory formation after mild COVID-19. TCRdb re-analysed the 5' RACE reads in MiXCR, keeping a single row per CDR3 protein. The profile shows some 450,000 distinct CDR3 sequences, 15% to 20% of them singletons. Sequencing used PBMCs or a T cell subset sorted from them (not recorded which). The receptors shown here come from a man aged 18 to 35 who had mild COVID-19 (a few samples of this study predate the infection). Cell type and time point are not known.

This clonotype was seen only a few times. The rearrangement uses TRBV2 and TRBJ1-5; D not resolved. V was pared by 8 bases and J by 0 bases, with 11 bases between. CDR1 is SNHLY, CDR2 FYNNEI, per germline. This CDR3 comprises 14 residues. Here the CDR3 DNA reads TGTGCCAGCGCGCCGACGAATAGCAATCAGCCCCAGCATTTT. It encodes CASAPTNSNQPQHF.

This clonotype came up many times. The chain combines TRBV7-8 with TRBJ1-2; TRBD1 is a possible D gene (6 bases). Trimming removed 1 base from V and 4 bases from J, with 10 bases in between. This CDR3 is 14 amino acids long. Germline CDR1 reads SGHVS; CDR2 reads FQNEAQ. The chain's CDR3 is CASSLGQGLYGYTF. The CDR3 coding sequence is TGTGCCAGCAGCTTAGGGCAGGGGCTCTATGGCTACACCTTC.

V and J are TRBV20-1 and TRBJ2-1; no clear D. The germline V gene has CDR1 DFQATT and CDR2 SNEGSKA (reference sequence). This CDR3 is built from 14 residues. The V and J ends lost 5 bases and 0 bases respectively, with 11 bases between them. CDR3 coding DNA: TGCAGTGCTGCCCCGAGAAGCTCCTACAATGAGCAGTTCTTC. Its protein product is CSAAPRSSYNEQFF.

The V and J genes are TRBV9 and TRBJ2-2; 8 nucleotides match TRBD1. CDR1 and CDR2 from the germline V gene are SGDLS and YYNGEE. V shed 1 base and J 6 bases; nucleotides not matched to a gene: 8. CDR3 length: 16 amino acids. The CDR3 protein is CASSVMPGGASGELFF. The CDR3, as DNA: TGTGCCAGCAGCGTAATGCCAGGGGGCGCCTCCGGGGAGCTGTTTTTT.

The chain has TRBV5-4 and TRBJ1-2; maybe TRBD1 (5 bases). Germline V gene sequence: CDR1 SGHNT, CDR2 YYREEE (reference sequence). The CDR3 is made up of 13 amino acids. Trimming took 4 bases from V and 8 from J, leaving 15 bases between them. CDR3 nucleotide sequence: TGTGCCAGCAGCCGTGATGCAGGGAGCGGCTACACCTTC. It yields the protein CASSRDAGSGYTF.

The chain is built from TRBV10-3 and TRBJ2-1, with 9 nucleotides matching TRBD1. With V trimmed by 4 bases and J by 8 bases, 6 bases remained unmatched. Germline-derived CDR1 and CDR2 are ENHRY and SYGVKD. The CDR3 extends over 14 amino acids. The CDR3 spells CAISGTGVWYEQFF. In DNA form, the CDR3 reads TGTGCCATCAGTGGGACAGGGGTTTGGTATGAGCAGTTCTTC.

This clonotype was seen a few times. This chain links TRBV28 with TRBJ2-1; D gene unclear. The V and J ends lost 8 bases and 6 bases respectively, with 5 bases between them. This CDR3 is built from 10 residues. CDR1 and CDR2 (germline): MDHEN, SYDVKM. The CDR3 spells CASRSNEQFF. Written as DNA, the CDR3 is TGTGCCAGCCGAAGCAATGAGCAGTTCTTC.

The chain recombines TRBV20-1 with TRBJ2-1, with 10 positions matching TRBD2. Unmatched junction bases numbered 9, after V lost 7 bases and J lost 9 bases. Germline V CDR1 and CDR2: DFQATT, SNEGSKA (reference sequence). The CDR3 loop spans 13 amino acids. The CDR3 DNA is TGCAGTGTTACCGGGCAGCGGGGGGGTGAGCAGTTCTTC. It encodes CSVTGQRGGEQFF.

This clonotype was counted between two and nine times. The rearrangement joins TRBV14 to TRBJ2-1; tentative D call: TRBD1 (6 bases). This CDR3 is 18 amino acids long. Germline V lookup: CDR1 SGHDN, CDR2 FVKESK. The V end was cut by 4 bases, the J end by 5 bases, with 24 bases between. The CDR3 region has the DNA TGTGCCAGCAGCCGCACCATGAGACCCCGGGACATTGACAATGAGCAGTTCTTC. Its translation is CASSRTMRPRDIDNEQFF. Using reference TRBV14 and TRBJ2-1 for the parts outside the CDR3, the full variable domain is EAGVTQFPSHSVIEKGQTVTLRCDPISGHDNLYWYRRVMGKEIKFLLHFVKESKQDESGMPNNRFLAERTGGTYSTLKVQPAELEDSGVYFCASSRTMRPRDIDNEQFFGPGTRLTVL.

This clonotype was detected a few times. V and J are TRBV9 and TRBJ1-2; 7 bases map to TRBD1. V was pared by 3 bases and J by 4 bases, with 9 bases of the junction left unmatched. The CDR3 runs to 15 residues. Germline V CDR1 and CDR2: SGDLS, YYNGEE. DNA for the CDR3: TGTGCCAGCAGCGGGGGGACAGTGCCTGGCTATGGCTACACCTTC. Its protein product is CASSGGTVPGYGYTF.

The sample holds a few counts of this clonotype. The chain has TRBV6-2 or TRBV6-3 and TRBJ2-3; TRBD1 or TRBD2 may be the D gene (5 bases each). In germline, CDR1 is MNHEY, CDR2 SVGEGT. Trimming cost V 6 bases and J 0 bases, with 22 bases left between them. The CDR3 covers 18 residues. The CDR3 sequence is CASRNIRDPHPSTDTQYF. The CDR3 DNA follows: TGTGCCAGCAGAAATATCCGGGACCCACATCCAAGCACAGATACGCAGTATTTT.

J is TRBJ2-1 and V is TRBV6-2 or TRBV6-3; D remains unclear. V lost 6 bases, J lost 4 bases, and 13 bases lay in between. The germline gives CDR1 MNHEY, CDR2 SVGEGT. The CDR3 has 14 amino acids. CDR3 region: CASSLLPPYNEQFF. CDR3 sequence (DNA): TGTGCCAGCAGCCTACTCCCCCCTTACAATGAGCAGTTCTTC.

The chain is built from TRBV7-2 and TRBJ2-4, with TRBD2 as a possible D gene (7 bases). The ends were cut back, 5 bases at V and 1 base at J, with 12 bases in the middle. Germline loops: CDR1 SGHTA, CDR2 FQGNSA. The CDR3 runs 15 residues. The CDR3 is CASSRGGMAKNIQYF. The CDR3 DNA reads as TGTGCCAGCAGCAGGGGGGGAATGGCCAAAAACATTCAGTACTTC.

V gene TRBV5-1 combines with J gene TRBJ2-3; a possible D gene is TRBD1 (6 bases). V was shortened by 0 bases and J by 2 bases, with 10 bases between the two germline ends. Germline CDR1 SGHRS, CDR2 YFSETQ. This CDR3 comprises 15 residues. CDR3 nucleotides: TGCGCCAGCAGCTTGGAGGCAGGGGCCACAGATACGCAGTATTTT. This sequence encodes CASSLEAGATDTQYF. Supplemented by reference TRBV5-1 and TRBJ2-3, the full variable domain reads KAGVTQTPRYLIKTRGQQVTLSCSPISGHRSVSWYQQTPGQGLQFLFEYFSETQRNKGNFPGRFSGRQFSNSRSEMNVSTLELGDSALYLCASSLEAGATDTQYFGPGTRLTVL.

The V and J genes are TRBV6-1 and TRBJ2-3, with TRBD1 as a possible D gene (6 bases). Germline V gives CDR1 MNHNS, CDR2 SASEGT. There are 15 residues in the CDR3. The V end was cut by 7 bases, the J end by 9 bases, with 23 bases between. The chain's CDR3 is CASNPLLTGTQTQYF. The CDR3 nucleotides read TGTGCCAGCAATCCACTACTTACAGGGACCCAGACGCAGTATTTT.

The chain employs TRBV7-6 and TRBJ2-5; D ambiguous. Trimming left V 3 bases short and J 4 bases short, with 9 bases between. This CDR3 contains 13 residues. From germline, CDR1 is SGHVS and CDR2 FNYEAQ. In nucleotides, the CDR3 is TGTGCCAGCAGCTTTCGGACGGGAGAGACCCAGTACTTC. Protein: CASSFRTGETQYF.

The chain uses TRBV5-1 and TRBJ2-5; 12 bases fit TRBD2. This CDR3 has 17 residues. V was clipped by 3 bases and J by 5 bases; unmatched bases: 11. Germline loops: CDR1 SGHRS, CDR2 YFSETQ. The CDR3 DNA is TGCGCCAGCAGCTGGTCCTCTAGCGGGGGGGCTTATGAGACCCAGTACTTC. Translating gives CASSWSSSGGAYETQYF.

This clonotype showed up many times. The rearrangement uses TRBV7-2 and TRBJ1-1, with D possibly being TRBD1 (6 bases). Trimming left V 7 bases short and J 3 bases short, with 12 bases between. In germline, CDR1 is SGHTA, CDR2 FQGNSA. CDR3 length equals 13 residues. This CDR3 is CASNNRVDTEAFF. CDR3 sequence (DNA): TGTGCCAGCAACAACAGGGTAGACACTGAAGCTTTCTTT.

This sequence joins TRBV6-2 or TRBV6-3 and TRBJ2-1; no firm D call. Per the germline V gene, CDR1 is MNHEY and CDR2 is SVGEGT. V was shortened by 0 bases and J by 7 bases, with 7 bases between the two germline ends. The CDR3 has 13 amino acids. The CDR3 protein is CASSYSSPNEQFF. CDR3 DNA sequence: TGTGCCAGCAGTTACTCTTCTCCAAATGAGCAGTTCTTC.

The chain has TRBV7-9 and TRBJ2-1; 8 bases line up with TRBD2. CDR3 size: 14 residues. Germline loops: CDR1 SEHNR, CDR2 FQNEAQ (reference sequence). V gave up 6 bases and J gave up 13 bases; unmatched junction bases: 14. This chain's CDR3 is CASRAGLATTTQFF. As DNA, the CDR3 is TGTGCCAGCAGGGCCGGACTAGCCACGACGACCCAGTTCTTC.

This clonotype was observed a single time. The genes are TRBV6-6 and TRBJ2-5; 7 bases match TRBD2. The trim removed 10 bases at V and 7 bases at J, leaving 6 bases unmatched. The length of the CDR3 is 11 residues. The V gene's germline CDR1 is MNHNY and CDR2 SVGAGI (reference sequence). CDR3 DNA sequence: TGTGCCATACGGGGGGTTTGGACCCAGTACTTC. It is translated as CAIRGVWTQYF.